These 8 T cell receptor beta chains were sequenced from one sample in a study of blood T cell repertoires in COVID-19. Profiled with immunoSEQ multiplex PCR; TCRdb holds only in-frame clones, not every one. The sample lists around 150,000 clones, about 87% occurring once. The specimen sequenced was peripheral blood. The receptors come from a human donor with COVID-19, enrolled during active disease. The donor label of this sample is uncertain.

The V and J genes are TRBV28 and TRBJ2-4; D is perhaps TRBD1 (6 bases). From germline, CDR1 is MDHEN and CDR2 SYDVKM. The CDR3 is 12 residues long. Trimming removed 6 bases from V and 8 bases from J, with 11 bases in between. The CDR3 is CASREQGDIQYF. CDR3 sequence (DNA): TGTGCCAGCAGAGAACAGGGAGACATTCAGTACTTC.

This chain joins TRBV6-5 and TRBJ1-6, with TRBD1 matching over 11 bases. J lost 7 bases, V lost 6 bases, and 2 bases had no gene match. The CDR3 has 14 residues. Germline V gives CDR1 MNHEY, CDR2 SVGAGI. The CDR3 DNA sequence: TGTGCCAGCAGCCGGGACAGGGGGAATTCACCCCTCCACTTT. The encoded protein is CASSRDRGNSPLHF.

V usage is TRBV11-2 and J usage is TRBJ2-7; 11 nucleotides align to TRBD2. The CDR3 has 13 amino acids. The V gene end was trimmed by 5 bases and the J gene end by 7 bases; junction bases not matched to a gene: 4. CDR1 is SGHAT, CDR2 FQNNGV, per germline. The CDR3 DNA reads as TGTGCCAGCAGCCCAGGGACTAGCGGTGAGCAGTACTTC. Its translation: CASSPGTSGEQYF.

The J gene is TRBJ2-1, the V gene TRBV11-2; D is uncertain. The germline V gene encodes CDR1 SGHAT and CDR2 FQNNGV. Between the trimmed V and J ends, which lost 2 bases and 2 bases, there was a span of 10 bases. The CDR3 has 15 residues. In DNA form, the CDR3 reads TGTGCCAGCAGCTTATTTGAGGTCGCCTACAATGAGCAGTTCTTC. Its translation: CASSLFEVAYNEQFF. The full variable domain, in which reference TRBV11-2 and TRBJ2-1 provide the parts outside the CDR3, is EAGVAQSPRYKIIEKRQSVAFWCNPISGHATLYWYQQILGQGPKLLIQFQNNGVVDDSQLPKDRFSAERLKGVDSTLKIQPAKLEDSAVYLCASSLFEVAYNEQFFGPGTRLTVL.

The V call is TRBV5-1, the J call TRBJ1-4; 10 bases are a match to TRBD1. Germline V lookup: CDR1 SGHRS, CDR2 YFSETQ. V lost 3 bases and J lost 8; bases outside the gene matches: 13. CDR3 size: 17 residues. CDR3 DNA sequence: TGCGCCAGCAGCTGGTCGGACAGGGGGATAAGAGAAGAAAAACTGTTTTTT. Encoded protein: CASSWSDRGIREEKLFF. Together with reference TRBV5-1 and TRBJ1-4, the CDR3 gives the full variable domain: KAGVTQTPRYLIKTRGQQVTLSCSPISGHRSVSWYQQTPGQGLQFLFEYFSETQRNKGNFPGRFSGRQFSNSRSEMNVSTLELGDSALYLCASSWSDRGIREEKLFFGSGTQLSVL.

The chain combines TRBV2 with TRBJ2-5, with 8 bases aligning to TRBD1. The germline gives CDR1 SNHLY, CDR2 FYNNEI. The CDR3 extends over 16 amino acids. V was pared by 5 bases and J by 5 bases, with 13 bases of the junction left unmatched. This CDR3 is CASSPNSGGAGETQYF. CDR3 DNA: TGTGCCAGCAGTCCCAACTCAGGGGGCGCCGGGGAGACCCAGTACTTC. The whole variable domain, filled in from reference TRBV2 and TRBJ2-5, reads EPEVTQTPSHQVTQMGQEVILRCVPISNHLYFYWYRQILGQKVEFLVSFYNNEISEKSEIFDDQFSVERPDGSNFTLKIRSTKLEDSAMYFCASSPNSGGAGETQYFGPGTRLLVL.

V usage is TRBV6-6 and J usage is TRBJ1-2; 7 bases agree with TRBD1. The CDR3 is 13 residues long. The trim removed 5 bases at V and 5 bases at J, leaving 5 bases unmatched. Germline CDR1 and CDR2: MNHNY and SVGAGI (reference sequence). This CDR3 reads CASSRDSEYGYTF. The CDR3 nucleotides read TGTGCCAGCAGTCGGGACAGTGAATATGGCTACACCTTC.

Here the CDR3 reads CASSLAGAANTGELFF. The CDR3 DNA follows: TGTGCCAGCAGTTTAGCGGGGGCCGCGAACACCGGGGAGCTGTTTTTT. V and J are TRBV2 and TRBJ2-2; 9 nucleotides line up with TRBD2. V shed 5 bases and J 0 bases; nucleotides not matched to a gene: 4. The CDR3 loop spans 16 amino acids. Germline V gene data show CDR1 as SNHLY and CDR2 as FYNNEI. Using reference TRBV2 and TRBJ2-2 for the parts outside the CDR3, the full variable domain is EPEVTQTPSHQVTQMGQEVILRCVPISNHLYFYWYRQILGQKVEFLVSFYNNEISEKSEIFDDQFSVERPDGSNFTLKIRSTKLEDSAMYFCASSLAGAANTGELFFGEGSRLTVL.